Sequencing of this TCR beta chain was carried out in a study of cytomegalovirus exposure and HLA in healthy donors. The V gene lost 5 bases and the J gene lost 3 bases, with 15 bases spanning the gap. This CDR3 comprises 15 residues. Germline V gene lookup returns CDR1 SNHLY and CDR2 FYNNEI. Study-wide results and caveats: What TCR beta sequences reportedly achieved was accurate prediction of HLA-A and HLA-B alleles in most subjects. Productive rates of about 90% or about 30% were seen for most TCR beta V segments in an earlier analysis.

PCR primers comprised 60 Vbeta and 13 Jbeta primers. Data came from immunoSEQ multiplex PCR; TCRdb stores just in-frame clones and leaves some out. The sample yields about 230,000 clones, 77% seen once. This clone was recorded only once. Its antigen is unknown. The chain employs TRBV2 and TRBJ2-3; maybe TRBD2 (6 bases). The receptor was derived from an older woman in good health and CMV-seropositive. Material for sequencing was PBMCs. CDR3 in DNA: TGTGCCAGCAGTAAATCTCTTGGAGGGACAGATACGCAGTATTTT. The encoded protein is CASSKSLGGTDTQYF.